The 21 T cell receptor beta chains listed next were all sequenced from one sample in a study of T cells in Graves' hyperthyroidism and ophthalmopathy (dated by TCRdb to between 2018 and 2021). Library method: multiplex PCR. TCRdb names Illumina HiSeq 2000 as the instrument used. TCR beta CDR3 regions were amplified from RNA transcripts. The TCR CDR3 was subjected to a first round of RT-PCR using the HTBI primer set and the Qiagen OneStep RT-PCR kit. Using fastp trimming at Q25 and MiXCR clonotype assembly, TCRdb reanalyzed the public sequencing data and kept in-frame beta chains. Rows are unified per CDR3 protein, each entry keeping the most common DNA and genes. Within this sample are some 560,000 distinct CDR3 sequences, with 15% to 19% of them counted one time only. The top ten constitute under 8% of the sample. Sequenced material: blood. Every receptor here comes from a woman younger than 45 with Graves' hyperthyroidism.

In its sample, this clonotype was seen many times. The CDR3 DNA sequence: TGCGCCAGCAGAGGAGGGACAGGGGGCCTTGGTGAGCAGTTCTTC. Translating gives CASRGGTGGLGEQFF. The J gene is TRBJ2-1, the V gene TRBV5-1; TRBD1 aligns across 12 bases. V gave up 5 bases and J gave up 9 bases; unmatched junction bases: 9. Germline CDR1 reads SGHRS; CDR2 reads YFSETQ. The CDR3 runs 15 residues.

The CDR3 nucleotides are TGTGCCAGCAGGGACCAGAGGGCGTGGAGCTATTTT. Translating it yields CASRDQRAWSYF. This chain connects TRBV27 to TRBJ1-3, with no clear D. The CDR3 consists of 12 residues. Germline V CDR1 and CDR2: MNHEY, SMNVEV (reference sequence). V dropped 6 bases and J dropped 16 bases, with 19 bases sitting between them.

This clonotype was counted many times. The chain combines TRBV7-2 with TRBJ1-5, with D unclear. CDR3 length equals 15 residues. V lost 5 bases to trimming and J lost 6 bases, with 17 bases between them. Germline V CDR1 and CDR2: SGHTA, FQGNSA. CDR3 in DNA: TGTGCCAGCAGCACAGCTGGGGTTCCGAGTCAGCCCCAGCATTTT. Protein sequence: CASSTAGVPSQPQHF.

CDR3 protein: CASSLLRSGRAGGPYEQYF. CDR3 DNA sequence: TGTGCCAGCAGCTTACTACGGAGCGGGAGGGCCGGAGGCCCCTACGAGCAGTACTTC. This sequence joins TRBV7-9 and TRBJ2-7, with 10 bases lining up with TRBD2. The CDR3 totals 19 residues. Trimming took 2 bases from V and 2 from J; bases not matched to a gene: 15. The germline CDR1 and CDR2 sequences are SEHNR and FQNEAQ (reference sequence).

This clonotype was found a few times. The chain recombines TRBV10-3 with TRBJ2-1; possible D gene TRBD1, 7 bases. This CDR3 region has 14 residues. The germline gives CDR1 ENHRY, CDR2 SYGVKD. V shed 4 bases and J shed 6 bases, with 13 bases lying between them. The DNA for the CDR3 is TGTGCCATCAGTGTAGGAGGGGGCTTCAATGAGCAGTTCTTC. Encoded protein: CAISVGGGFNEQFF.

This clonotype was found a few times. The CDR3 bases are TGCAGTGCTAGAGCTCCGGGACTAGCCGCAGATACGCAGTATTTT. This encodes CSARAPGLAADTQYF. This sequence joins TRBV20-1 and TRBJ2-3, with 9 bases fitting TRBD2. V lost 1 base to trimming and J lost 4 bases; unmatched junction nucleotides: 6. The CDR3 sequence is 15 residues long. Germline V CDR1 and CDR2: DFQATT, SNEGSKA (reference sequence).

Ten or more counts support this clonotype. The V and J genes are TRBV3-1 and TRBJ1-1, with TRBD1 matching over 10 bases. CDR3 length equals 15 residues. The germline CDR1 and CDR2 sequences are LGHDT and YNNKEL (reference sequence). Trimming at V came to 0 bases and at J to 3 bases, leaving 1 base not matched to a gene. The CDR3 here is CASSQETGGYTEAFF. CDR3 nucleotides: TGTGCCAGCAGCCAAGAGACAGGGGGCTACACTGAAGCTTTCTTT.

The sample holds a few counts of this clonotype. The chain has TRBV27 and TRBJ1-2; the match to TRBD1 covers 8 bases. Germline V gene sequence: CDR1 MNHEY, CDR2 SMNVEV (reference sequence). The CDR3 length is 15 residues. The J segment lost 2 bases and the V segment lost 4 bases, leaving 6 bases of the junction unmatched. The CDR3 sequence: CASSYDAGGNYGYTF. The CDR3 bases are TGTGCCAGCAGTTATGATGCAGGGGGCAACTATGGCTACACCTTC.

This clonotype has only a few counts. V gene TRBV11-2 combines with J gene TRBJ2-6; 8 bases align to TRBD1. The germline CDR1 and CDR2 sequences are SGHAT and FQNNGV. The J segment lost 0 bases and the V segment lost 5 bases, leaving 9 bases of the junction unmatched. This CDR3 is 18 amino acids long. CDR3 sequence reads: CASSPRQGLYSGANVLTF. Written as DNA, the CDR3 is TGTGCCAGCAGCCCGCGACAGGGGCTTTACTCTGGGGCCAACGTCCTGACTTTC.

The CDR3 bases are TGCGCCAGCAGATCTAGCGGGAGCGGCGAGCAGTACTTC. This gives the protein CASRSSGSGEQYF. J is TRBJ2-7 and V is TRBV10-2; TRBD2 matches at 10 bases. The CDR3 runs to 13 residues. J lost 6 bases, V lost 6 bases, and 5 bases had no gene match. The germline gives CDR1 WSHSY, CDR2 SAAADI.

This clonotype was seen a few times. The rearrangement links TRBV28 to TRBJ2-1, with 10 bases identical to TRBD1. The CDR3 is 17 residues long. Germline assignment: CDR1 MDHEN and CDR2 SYDVKM. V trimming: 6 bases; J trimming: 2 bases; junction bases outside the gene matches: 10. CDR3 nucleotide sequence: TGTGCCAGCAGACGGCCGGGACAGGGGCGAACCTACAATGAGCAGTTCTTC. Its protein is CASRRPGQGRTYNEQFF.

V and J are TRBV19 and TRBJ2-5; D could derive from TRBD1 or TRBD2 (6 bases each). The V end lost 6 bases, the J end lost 11 bases, and 19 bases lay between the germline ends. Germline CDR1 reads LNHDA; CDR2 reads SQIVND (reference sequence). The CDR3 loop spans 13 amino acids. Written as DNA, the CDR3 is TGTGCCAGTAGGGACAGCGGAGGGTTGATACAGTACTTC. This sequence encodes CASRDSGGLIQYF.

The sample holds many counts of this clonotype. This chain joins TRBV3-1 and TRBJ1-4; 11 bases match TRBD1. Germline V gene sequence: CDR1 LGHDT, CDR2 YNNKEL (reference sequence). The CDR3 totals 16 residues. The junction had 3 bases not matched to a gene; V was cut back by 1 base and J by 5 bases. The CDR3 protein is CASSQAGTGGNEKLFF. The CDR3 nucleotides read TGTGCCAGCAGCCAAGCTGGGACAGGGGGGAATGAAAAACTGTTTTTT.

Worth noting for this clonotype: A read error may explain this, as a much larger clone is one base away. The chain couples TRBV6-1 to TRBJ1-5, with a possible D match to TRBD1 (6 bases). The CDR3 is 15 residues long. Looked up from germline, CDR1 is MNHNS and CDR2 is SASEGT. The CDR3 nucleotides read TGTGCCAGCAGTGTAACACAGGGTAACAATCAGCTCCAGCATTTT. It is translated as CASSVTQGNNQLQHF.

The chain combines TRBV19 with TRBJ1-1; D remains ambiguous. Trimming took 4 bases from V and 5 from J, leaving 11 bases between them. This CDR3 is built from 13 residues. The germline CDR1 and CDR2 sequences are LNHDA and SQIVND (reference sequence). For the CDR3, the DNA is TGTGCCAGTAGTAATGCAGGTCGGACTGAAGCTTTCTTT. Its protein is CASSNAGRTEAFF.

This clonotype was counted only a few times. The chain carries TRBV19 and TRBJ2-7; D uncertain. The CDR3 is 14 residues long. Between the trimmed V and J ends, which lost 4 bases and 0 bases, there was a span of 10 bases. Germline CDR1 and CDR2: LNHDA and SQIVND (reference sequence). For the CDR3, the DNA is TGTGCCAGTAGTACCGGACCGCTCTCCTACGAGCAGTACTTC. It translates to CASSTGPLSYEQYF.

The chain couples TRBV20-1 to TRBJ2-5; 7 bases line up with TRBD1. Germline values: CDR1 DFQATT, CDR2 SNEGSKA (reference sequence). Germline trimming cut 6 bases from V and 2 bases from J; bases unmatched to any gene: 15. This CDR3 comprises 16 residues. The CDR3 DNA reads TGCAGTGCACCCAGCGGAACCGGGACAGTACAAGAGACCCAGTACTTC. It encodes CSAPSGTGTVQETQYF.

This clonotype was found many times. V usage is TRBV7-6 and J usage is TRBJ2-7, with 9 bases matching TRBD2. Germline-derived CDR1 and CDR2 are SGHVS and FNYEAQ. Unmatched junction bases numbered 12, after V lost 1 base and J lost 2 bases. The CDR3 totals 18 residues. CDR3 loop: CASSLVGGAVAGAYEQYF. DNA for the CDR3: TGTGCCAGCAGCTTAGTAGGGGGGGCCGTAGCGGGAGCCTACGAGCAGTACTTC.

In its sample, this clonotype was seen a few times. The chain has TRBV11-2 and TRBJ1-1; D not resolved. The V gene lost 3 bases and the J gene lost 0 bases, with 8 bases spanning the gap. CDR1 SGHAT and CDR2 FQNNGV come from the germline V gene. The CDR3 loop spans 14 amino acids. The CDR3 here is CASSFQVMNTEAFF. CDR3 in DNA: TGTGCCAGCAGCTTTCAGGTCATGAACACTGAAGCTTTCTTT.

There are many counts of this clonotype. V gene TRBV20-1 combines with J gene TRBJ2-7, with D perhaps TRBD2 (6 bases). Germline CDR1 and CDR2: DFQATT and SNEGSKA (reference sequence). This CDR3 is 13 amino acids long. CDR3 protein: CGASRRDSYEQYF. The CDR3, as DNA: TGCGGAGCATCCCGGAGGGACTCCTACGAGCAGTACTTC.

At least ten counts were recorded for this clonotype. The CDR3 is CASSLEVAGVNTDTQYF. The CDR3 DNA sequence: TGTGCCAGCAGCTTAGAGGTAGCGGGAGTTAACACAGATACGCAGTATTTT. J is TRBJ2-3 and V is TRBV11-2; TRBD2 aligns across 9 bases. The CDR3 length is 17 residues. The ends lost 0 bases at V and 2 bases at J; junction bases unmatched: 6. Germline V gives CDR1 SGHAT, CDR2 FQNNGV.